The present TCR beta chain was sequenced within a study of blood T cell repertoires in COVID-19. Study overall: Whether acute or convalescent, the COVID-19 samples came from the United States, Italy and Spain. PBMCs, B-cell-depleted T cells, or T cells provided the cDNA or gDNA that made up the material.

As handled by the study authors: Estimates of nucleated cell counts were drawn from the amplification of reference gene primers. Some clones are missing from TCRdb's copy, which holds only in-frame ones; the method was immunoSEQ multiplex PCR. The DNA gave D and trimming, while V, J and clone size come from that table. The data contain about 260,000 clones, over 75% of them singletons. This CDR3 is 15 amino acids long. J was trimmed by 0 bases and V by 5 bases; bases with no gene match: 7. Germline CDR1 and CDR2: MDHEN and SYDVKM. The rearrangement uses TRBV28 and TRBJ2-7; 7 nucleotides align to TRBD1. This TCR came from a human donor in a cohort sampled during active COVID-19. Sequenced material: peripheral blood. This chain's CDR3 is CASSRQGVISYEQYF. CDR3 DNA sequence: TGTGCCAGCAGTCGACAGGGTGTCATCTCCTACGAGCAGTACTTC.